This TCR beta chain was retrieved from a study of T cell changes during pregnancy in multiple sclerosis. Trimming left V 8 bases short and J 11 bases short, with 15 bases between. Germline CDR1 MNHNS, CDR2 SASEGT. The CDR3 has 11 amino acids. The assay was immunoSEQ multiplex PCR, and TCRdb's table has in-frame clones only and misses some. The repertoire has approximately 100,000 clones, approximately 91% of them found once; the top ten carry 3% to 3.5%. The TCR comes from a female donor with multiple sclerosis, enrolled in a pregnancy study. V usage is TRBV6-1 and J usage is TRBJ1-1, with no clear D. The source material was peripheral blood, sampled after pregnancy. CDR3 nucleotide sequence: TGTGCCAGCGTCGGGTCCACGGCGGCTTTCTTT. It yields the protein CASVGSTAAFF.